The rows below give T cell receptor beta chains drawn from one sample of a study of blood T cell repertoires in COVID-19. Clones were sequenced by immunoSEQ multiplex PCR, and TCRdb holds only the in-frame ones, with some missing. The table lists about 120,000 clones, around 70% of them singletons. The specimen was peripheral blood. All receptors derive from a man aged 55 to 70 with acute or convalescent COVID-19. Both conserved end residues are part of each CDR3. The order of the fields is V gene, D gene, J gene, clone size, CDR3 protein, CDR3 DNA. The D gene is left open where the match is weak. Part of the rows lack a size; the others show once, few, many or a class for expanded clones.

TRBV5-8	.	TRBJ2-1	.	CASSPDRDNEQFF	TGTGCCAGCAGCCCGGACAGAGACAATGAGCAGTTCTTC
TRBV7-2	TRBD2	TRBJ2-7	.	CASSLVAGAYEQYF	TGTGCCAGCAGCTTAGTAGCGGGGGCCTACGAGCAGTACTTC
TRBV10-3	.	TRBJ2-1	many	CAISESGNQGNEQFF	TGTGCCATCAGTGAGTCAGGCAACCAGGGCAATGAGCAGTTCTTC
TRBV7-7	TRBD2	TRBJ2-1	.	CASSLRPPGAGGYNEQFF	TGTGCCAGCAGCTTACGGCCCCCTGGCGCGGGGGGTTACAATGAGCAGTTCTTC
TRBV7-3	TRBD2	TRBJ2-2	few	CASSQGGSGTGELFF	TGTGCCAGCAGCCAGGGAGGGTCGGGCACCGGGGAGCTGTTTTTT
TRBV20-1	.	TRBJ1-1	.	CSARSQGLTFF	TGCAGTGCTAGAAGTCAGGGTTTGACTTTCTTT
TRBV6-1	TRBD2	TRBJ2-7	.	CASSENGGAVQYF	TGTGCCAGCAGTGAAAACGGGGGGGCTGTGCAGTACTTC
TRBV19	.	TRBJ1-2	.	CASKLELSYGYTF	TGTGCCAGTAAATTAGAGCTGTCCTATGGCTACACCTTC
TRBV24-1	.	TRBJ1-2	.	CATSDTLTDQIYGYTF	TGTGCCACCAGTGATACCCTGACAGACCAGATCTATGGCTACACCTTC
TRBV30	.	TRBJ1-6	.	CAWSVLLGSPLHF	TGTGCCTGGAGTGTACTTCTAGGCTCACCCCTCCACTTT
TRBV29-1	.	TRBJ1-1	.	CSVVRDTEAFF	TGCAGCGTTGTCAGGGACACTGAAGCTTTCTTT
TRBV4-1	TRBD1	TRBJ1-1	.	CASSAQGIMTEAFF	TGCGCCAGCAGCGCACAGGGGATAATGACTGAAGCTTTCTTT
TRBV20-1	.	TRBJ1-6	few	CSASGQQDNSPLHF	TGCAGTGCTAGTGGGCAGCAGGATAATTCACCCCTCCACTTT
TRBV4-1	TRBD1	TRBJ1-2	few	CASSQEGQGDGYTF	TGCGCCAGCAGCCAAGAGGGACAGGGGGATGGCTACACCTTC
TRBV6-1	TRBD2	TRBJ2-3	.	CASSVRLAGTFDTQYF	TGTGCCAGCAGTGTTCGGCTAGCGGGGACCTTCGATACGCAGTATTTT
TRBV6-5	.	TRBJ2-5	.	CASSYSFARGEETQYF	TGTGCCAGCAGTTACTCCTTCGCCAGGGGTGAAGAGACCCAGTACTTC
TRBV6-1	.	TRBJ2-7	.	CASSEVGRRIPYEQYF	TGTGCCAGCAGTGAAGTCGGACGGAGGATCCCCTACGAGCAGTACTTC
TRBV19	TRBD1	TRBJ1-2	.	CASTFRGTANDGYTF	TGTGCCAGTACTTTTAGGGGGACAGCTAATGATGGCTACACCTTC
TRBV10-2	TRBD2	TRBJ2-7	.	CASSLAGGPYEQYF	TGCGCCAGCAGTTTAGCGGGGGGCCCCTACGAGCAGTACTTC
TRBV12-3/TRBV12-4	.	TRBJ2-7	.	CASSFNARQTYF	TGTGCCAGCAGTTTTAATGCGCGGCAGACGTACTTC
TRBV7-3	.	TRBJ2-5	once	CASSLSSYRQETQYF	TGTGCCAGCAGCTTAAGCTCGTACAGACAAGAGACCCAGTACTTC
TRBV4-2	.	TRBJ2-1	.	CASSQDPYGSSYNEQFF	TGTGCCAGCAGCCAAGATCCGTATGGTAGCTCCTACAATGAGCAGTTCTTC
TRBV3-1/TRBV3-2	TRBD1	TRBJ2-5	.	CASSPDRAQETQYF	TGTGCCAGCAGCCCGGACAGGGCTCAAGAGACCCAGTACTTC
TRBV29-1	.	TRBJ1-1	once	CSVEVRVTEAFF	TGCAGCGTTGAGGTGAGGGTGACTGAAGCTTTCTTT
TRBV27	TRBD1	TRBJ1-2	.	CASTSWQTGEYYGYTF	TGTGCCAGCACATCTTGGCAGACAGGGGAGTACTATGGCTACACCTTC
TRBV29-1	.	TRBJ1-1	.	CSVKVAGAEAFF	TGCAGCGTTAAGGTTGCAGGGGCTGAAGCTTTCTTT
TRBV12-5	.	TRBJ2-5	.	CASGSFAMETQYF	TGTGCTAGTGGCTCGTTCGCGATGGAGACCCAGTACTTC
TRBV6-5	.	TRBJ1-2	once	CASRRMGTNYGYTF	TGTGCCAGCAGACGGATGGGCACCAACTATGGCTACACCTTC
TRBV29-1	TRBD1	TRBJ1-2	.	CSVEDDWAGTGGYGYTF	TGCAGCGTTGAAGATGACTGGGCCGGGACAGGGGGCTATGGCTACACCTTC
TRBV2	TRBD1	TRBJ1-2	few	CASSEGQGANYGYTF	TGTGCCAGCAGTGAAGGGCAGGGGGCTAACTATGGCTACACCTTC
TRBV19	TRBD1	TRBJ2-3	.	CASKSADRGNTDTQYF	TGTGCCAGTAAATCCGCGGACAGGGGGAACACAGATACGCAGTATTTT
TRBV7-6	TRBD1	TRBJ2-2	.	CASSAGTGMITGELFF	TGTGCCAGCAGCGCCGGGACAGGGATGATTACCGGGGAGCTGTTTTTT
TRBV6-1	TRBD1	TRBJ2-7	.	CASSERSGRGNEQYF	TGTGCCAGCAGTGAAAGATCAGGCAGGGGGAACGAGCAGTACTTC
TRBV27	TRBD1	TRBJ1-1	once	CASRLQGTNTEAFF	TGTGCCAGCAGACTACAGGGGACAAACACTGAAGCTTTCTTT
TRBV19	.	TRBJ1-1	.	CASSIAGAEAFF	TGTGCCAGTAGTATAGCTGGAGCTGAAGCTTTCTTT
TRBV5-1	.	TRBJ1-4	.	CASSLGTTSEKLFF	TGCGCCAGCAGCTTAGGAACCACTAGTGAAAAACTGTTTTTT
TRBV3-1/TRBV3-2	.	TRBJ1-5	.	CASSQGGNQPQHF	TGTGCCAGCAGCCAAGGAGGAAATCAGCCCCAGCATTTT
TRBV11-1	.	TRBJ2-5	.	CASSPGTFQETQYF	TGTGCCAGCAGCCCCGGGACTTTCCAAGAGACCCAGTACTTC
TRBV24-1	.	TRBJ1-5	once	CATSEGIRGGNQPQHF	TGTGCCACCAGTGAGGGTATTAGGGGCGGCAATCAGCCCCAGCATTTT
TRBV2	TRBD2	TRBJ2-1	few	CASSLTSGRASYNEQFF	TGTGCCAGCAGTTTGACTAGCGGGAGGGCCTCCTACAATGAGCAGTTCTTC